This T cell receptor (beta chain) was recovered during a study of blood T cell repertoires in COVID-19. Study background: Acute and convalescent COVID-19 specimens originated in the United States, Italy and Spain. Sources were T cells, B-cell-depleted T cells, or PBMCs; the material itself was cDNA or gDNA.

Germline V lookup: CDR1 WSHSY, CDR2 SAAADI. Trimming shortened V by 6 bases and J by 3 bases, and 15 bases separated the two germline ends. The CDR3 covers 16 residues. The Seattle patients, enrolled during active infection, were followed longitudinally. In the original analysis: The assay estimated nucleated cells by amplifying reference gene primers. Some clones are missing from TCRdb's copy, which holds only in-frame ones; the method was immunoSEQ multiplex PCR. V, J and clone size derive from that table, while D and trimming were established from the DNA sequence. This sample has about 200,000 clones, with 80% to 85% found just once.

This chain links TRBV10-2 with TRBJ2-6; possible D gene TRBD1, 5 bases. The receptor's source is a woman aged 65 to 85 with COVID-19, enrolled during active disease. The sequencing input was peripheral blood. The CDR3 DNA is TGCGCCAGCAGCCAGGGCGCCCTGGGTGGGGCCAACGTCCTGACTTTC. Amino acids: CASSQGALGGANVLTF.